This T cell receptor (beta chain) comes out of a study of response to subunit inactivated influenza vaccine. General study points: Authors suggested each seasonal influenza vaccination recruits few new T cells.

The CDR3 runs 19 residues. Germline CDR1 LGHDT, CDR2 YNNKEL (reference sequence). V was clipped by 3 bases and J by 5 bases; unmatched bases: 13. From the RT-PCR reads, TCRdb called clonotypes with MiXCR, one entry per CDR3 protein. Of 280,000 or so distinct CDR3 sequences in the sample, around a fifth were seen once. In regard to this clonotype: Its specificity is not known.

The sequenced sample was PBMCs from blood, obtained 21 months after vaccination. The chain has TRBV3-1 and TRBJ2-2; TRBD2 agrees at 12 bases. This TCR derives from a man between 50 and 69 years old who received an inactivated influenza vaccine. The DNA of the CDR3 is TGTGCCAGCAGCCACAGCGGGCTAGCGGGAGGGCCAAAGACCGGGGAGCTGTTTTTT. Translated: CASSHSGLAGGPKTGELFF.